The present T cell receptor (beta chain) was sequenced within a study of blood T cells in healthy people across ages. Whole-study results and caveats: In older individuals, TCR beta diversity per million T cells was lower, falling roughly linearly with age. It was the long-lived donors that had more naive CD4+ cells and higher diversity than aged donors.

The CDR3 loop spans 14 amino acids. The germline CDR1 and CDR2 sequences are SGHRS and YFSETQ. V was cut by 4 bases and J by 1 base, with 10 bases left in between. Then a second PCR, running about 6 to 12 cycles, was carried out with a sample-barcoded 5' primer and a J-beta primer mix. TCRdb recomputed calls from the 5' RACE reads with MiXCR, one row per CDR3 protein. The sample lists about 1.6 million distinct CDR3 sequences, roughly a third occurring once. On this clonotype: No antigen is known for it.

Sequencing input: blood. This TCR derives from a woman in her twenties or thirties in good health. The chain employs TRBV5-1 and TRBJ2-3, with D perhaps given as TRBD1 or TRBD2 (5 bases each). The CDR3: CASSTGTRTDTQYF. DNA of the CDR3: TGCGCCAGCAGCACCGGGACCCGCACAGATACGCAGTATTTT.